One sample yielded the 12 T cell receptor beta chains listed below, sequenced in a study of blood T cell repertoires in COVID-19. The method was immunoSEQ multiplex PCR; TCRdb's version includes in-frame clones alone and lacks a portion of them. The profile shows around 15,000 clones, about 87% of them singletons. Sequenced sample: peripheral blood. These receptors all stem from a human donor in a cohort sampled during active COVID-19.

V usage is TRBV7-2 and J usage is TRBJ1-1; weak D call: TRBD1 (6 bases). Germline loops: CDR1 SGHTA, CDR2 FQGNSA. Trimming took off 2 bases at V and 0 bases at J, with 10 bases between the two ends. This CDR3 comprises 15 residues. This CDR3 is CASSLNGGMNTEAFF. The CDR3 DNA is TGTGCCAGCAGCTTAAATGGGGGCATGAACACTGAAGCTTTCTTT.

A single count supports this clone. V and J are TRBV5-1 and TRBJ2-7; TRBD1 matches 10 bases. CDR3 length: 14 amino acids. Germline V gene lookup returns CDR1 SGHRS and CDR2 YFSETQ. V gave up 2 bases and J gave up 4 bases; unmatched junction bases: 3. The CDR3 DNA follows: TGCGCCAGCAGCTTACGACAGGGGGCTTACGAGCAGTACTTC. Its translation is CASSLRQGAYEQYF.

The V and J genes are TRBV10-2 and TRBJ1-1; no definite D call. V was trimmed by 5 bases and J by 4 bases, leaving 14 bases between them. The CDR3 consists of 14 residues. In germline, CDR1 is WSHSY, CDR2 SAAADI. This CDR3 reads CASSNPPGGTEAFF. CDR3 coding DNA: TGCGCCAGCAGTAACCCTCCGGGAGGCACTGAAGCTTTCTTT.

The genes are TRBV6-2 or TRBV6-3 and TRBJ1-5, with 7 bases that match TRBD1. Trimming took 5 bases from V and 4 from J; bases not matched to a gene: 2. The CDR3 is made up of 13 amino acids. CDR1 is MNHEY, CDR2 SVGEGT, per germline. The DNA for the CDR3 is TGTGCCAGCAGTGGACAGGAAAATCAGCCCCAGCATTTT. Amino acids: CASSGQENQPQHF.

The rearrangement links TRBV11-2 to TRBJ2-1, with 8 positions matching TRBD2. Germline V gives CDR1 SGHAT, CDR2 FQNNGV. V lost 3 bases to trimming and J lost 5 bases; unmatched junction nucleotides: 6. The CDR3 contains 15 residues. CDR3 amino acids: CASSFPGGGNNEQFF. Written as DNA, the CDR3 is TGTGCCAGCAGCTTTCCCGGGGGGGGTAACAATGAGCAGTTCTTC.

The chain carries TRBV24-1 and TRBJ2-3, with D perhaps matching TRBD1 (5 bases). Germline V lookup: CDR1 KGHDR, CDR2 SFDVKD. CDR3 size: 15 residues. Trimming took off 3 bases at V and 2 bases at J, with 11 bases between the two ends. The CDR3 spells CATSDRGPSTDTQYF. The CDR3 nucleotides read TGTGCCACCAGTGATAGGGGCCCTTCCACAGATACGCAGTATTTT.

This chain connects TRBV6-1 to TRBJ1-1, with D perhaps matching TRBD1 (6 bases). The CDR3 contains 14 residues. The V gene lost 1 base and the J gene lost 7 bases, with 13 bases spanning the gap. The germline V gene has CDR1 MNHNS and CDR2 SASEGT. CDR3: CASSEVGAKGEAFF. CDR3 coding DNA: TGTGCCAGCAGTGAAGTGGGGGCGAAAGGTGAAGCTTTCTTT.

The chain couples TRBV5-6 to TRBJ1-2, with TRBD1 identical over 7 bases. The CDR3 runs to 13 residues. CDR1 and CDR2 from the germline V gene are SGHDT and YYEEEE. After removal of 4 bases from V and 2 bases from J, the junction contained 2 bases not matched to a gene. As DNA, the CDR3 is TGTGCCAGCAGCAAGGACAGGAACTATGGCTACACCTTC. Residues: CASSKDRNYGYTF.

The J gene is TRBJ1-1, the V gene TRBV7-9, with D hard to call. Deletions cut 3 bases from V and 4 bases from J, with 6 bases between. Germline CDR1 SEHNR, CDR2 FQNEAQ (reference sequence). The CDR3 contains 12 residues. The CDR3 sequence is CASSFLITEAFF. CDR3 DNA: TGTGCCAGCAGCTTTCTTATCACTGAAGCTTTCTTT.

The J gene is TRBJ2-3, the V gene TRBV7-2; 13 bases line up with TRBD2. V shed 3 bases and J 2 bases; nucleotides not matched to a gene: 8. In germline, CDR1 is SGHTA, CDR2 FQGNSA. This CDR3 spans 18 amino acids. The CDR3 DNA follows: TGTGCCAGCAGCTTCGGACTAGCGGGGGCCGGCCCCACAGATACGCAGTATTTT. It translates to CASSFGLAGAGPTDTQYF.

Concerning this clone: The junction differs from germline at one of its ends, possibly a read error. The chain recombines TRBV27 with TRBJ1-3; perhaps TRBD1 as D (5 bases). The CDR3 runs to 15 residues. Germline V lookup: CDR1 MNHEY, CDR2 SMNVEV (reference sequence). In nucleotides, the CDR3 is TGTGCCAGCAGTCCTCAGGGCAGCTCTGGAAACACCACATATTTT. It yields the protein CASSPQGSSGNTTYF.

The chain combines TRBV19 with TRBJ2-2; 7 bases are a match to TRBD2. CDR3 length: 16 amino acids. The V gene's germline CDR1 is LNHDA and CDR2 SQIVND (reference sequence). The J segment lost 9 bases and the V segment lost 3 bases, leaving 13 bases of the junction unmatched. The chain's CDR3 is CASSMGGTTTSWELFF. CDR3 DNA: TGTGCCAGTAGTATGGGCGGGACTACCACTTCTTGGGAGCTGTTTTTT.